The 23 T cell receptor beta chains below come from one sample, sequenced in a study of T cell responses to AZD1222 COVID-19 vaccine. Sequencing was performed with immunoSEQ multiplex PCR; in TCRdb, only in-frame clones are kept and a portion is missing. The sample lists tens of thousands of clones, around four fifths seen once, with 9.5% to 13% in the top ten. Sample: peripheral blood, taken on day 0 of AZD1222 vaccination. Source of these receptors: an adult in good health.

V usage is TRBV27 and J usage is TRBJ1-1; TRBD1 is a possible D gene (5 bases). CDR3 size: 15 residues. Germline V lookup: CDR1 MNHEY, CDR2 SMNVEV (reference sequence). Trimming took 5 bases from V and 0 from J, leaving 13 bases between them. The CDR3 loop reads CASSKIGTVNTEAFF. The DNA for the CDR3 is TGTGCCAGCAGTAAGATAGGGACGGTGAACACTGAAGCTTTCTTT.

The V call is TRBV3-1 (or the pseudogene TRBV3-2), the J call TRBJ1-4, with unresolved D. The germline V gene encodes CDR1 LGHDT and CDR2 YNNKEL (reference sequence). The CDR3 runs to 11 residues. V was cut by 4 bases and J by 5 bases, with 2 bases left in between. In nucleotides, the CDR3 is TGTGCCAGCAGCCTCAATGAAAAACTGTTTTTT. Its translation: CASSLNEKLFF.

This CDR3 is CASRPTGTYEQYF. The CDR3 nucleotides are TGTGCCAGCAGACCGACAGGTACCTACGAGCAGTACTTC. The chain recombines TRBV12-3 or TRBV12-4 with TRBJ2-7; D is possibly TRBD1 (6 bases). Trimming pared 6 bases from V and 2 bases from J, leaving 11 bases between. This CDR3 has 13 amino acids.

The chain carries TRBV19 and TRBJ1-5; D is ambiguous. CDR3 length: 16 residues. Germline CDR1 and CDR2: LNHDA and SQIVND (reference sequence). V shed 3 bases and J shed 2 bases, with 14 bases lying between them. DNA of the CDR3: TGTGCCAGTAGTATTGGGATACTCTTCGGCAATCAGCCCCAGCATTTT. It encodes CASSIGILFGNQPQHF.

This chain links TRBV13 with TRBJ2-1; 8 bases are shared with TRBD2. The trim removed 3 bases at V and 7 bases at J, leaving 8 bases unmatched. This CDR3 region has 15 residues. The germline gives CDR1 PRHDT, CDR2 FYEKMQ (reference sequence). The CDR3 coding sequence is TGTGCCAGCAGCTTGGGTCGGGGGGGCTTAAATGAGCAGTTCTTC. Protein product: CASSLGRGGLNEQFF.

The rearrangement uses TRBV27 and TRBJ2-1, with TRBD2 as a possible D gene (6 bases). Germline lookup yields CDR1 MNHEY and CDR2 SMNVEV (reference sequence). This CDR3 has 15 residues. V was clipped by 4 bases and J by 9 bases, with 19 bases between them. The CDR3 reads CASSWGDRATAEQFF. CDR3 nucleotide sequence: TGTGCCAGCAGTTGGGGGGATAGGGCCACGGCTGAGCAGTTCTTC.

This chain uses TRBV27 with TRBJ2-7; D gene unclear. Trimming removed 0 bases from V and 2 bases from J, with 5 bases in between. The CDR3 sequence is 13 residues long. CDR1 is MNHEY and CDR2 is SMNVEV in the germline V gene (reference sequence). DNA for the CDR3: TGTGCCAGCAGTTTATCGAGGACCTACGAGCAGTACTTC. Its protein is CASSLSRTYEQYF.

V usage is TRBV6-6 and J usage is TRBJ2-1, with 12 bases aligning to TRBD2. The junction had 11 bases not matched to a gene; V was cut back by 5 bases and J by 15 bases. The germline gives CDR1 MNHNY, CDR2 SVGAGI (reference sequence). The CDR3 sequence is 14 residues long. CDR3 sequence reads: CASSASGGASEAFF. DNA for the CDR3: TGTGCCAGCAGTGCTAGCGGGGGGGCTTCGGAGGCGTTCTTC.

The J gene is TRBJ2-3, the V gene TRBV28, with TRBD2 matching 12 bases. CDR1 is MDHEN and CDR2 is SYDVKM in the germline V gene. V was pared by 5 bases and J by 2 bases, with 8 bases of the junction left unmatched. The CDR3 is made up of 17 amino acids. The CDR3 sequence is CASSINTSGGPTDTQYF. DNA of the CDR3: TGTGCCAGCAGTATCAATACTAGCGGGGGGCCCACAGATACGCAGTATTTT.

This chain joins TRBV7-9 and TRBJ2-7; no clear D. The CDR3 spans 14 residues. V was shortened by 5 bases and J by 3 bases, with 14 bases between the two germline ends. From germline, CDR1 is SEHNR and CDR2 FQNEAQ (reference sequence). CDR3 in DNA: TGTGCCAGCAGCGCATTCCCAATTCTCTACGAGCAGTACTTC. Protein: CASSAFPILYEQYF.

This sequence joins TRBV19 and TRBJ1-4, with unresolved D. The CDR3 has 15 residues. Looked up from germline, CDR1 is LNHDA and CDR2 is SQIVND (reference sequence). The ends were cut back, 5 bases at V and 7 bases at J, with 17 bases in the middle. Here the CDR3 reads CASSPSVRSFEKLFF. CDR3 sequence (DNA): TGTGCCAGTAGTCCCTCCGTCAGGAGCTTTGAAAAACTGTTTTTT.

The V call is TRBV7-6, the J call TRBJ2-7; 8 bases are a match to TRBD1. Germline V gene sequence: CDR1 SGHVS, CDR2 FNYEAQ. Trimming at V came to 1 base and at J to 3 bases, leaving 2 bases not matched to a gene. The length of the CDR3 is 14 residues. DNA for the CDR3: TGTGCCAGCAGCTTAGGGACAGGGAGCTACGAGCAGTACTTC. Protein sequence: CASSLGTGSYEQYF.

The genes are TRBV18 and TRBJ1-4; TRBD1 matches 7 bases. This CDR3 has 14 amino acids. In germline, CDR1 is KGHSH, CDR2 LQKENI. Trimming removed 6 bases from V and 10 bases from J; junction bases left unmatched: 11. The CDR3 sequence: CASSPDRAGAKLFF. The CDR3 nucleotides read TGTGCCAGCTCCCCCGACAGGGCCGGGGCAAAACTGTTTTTT.

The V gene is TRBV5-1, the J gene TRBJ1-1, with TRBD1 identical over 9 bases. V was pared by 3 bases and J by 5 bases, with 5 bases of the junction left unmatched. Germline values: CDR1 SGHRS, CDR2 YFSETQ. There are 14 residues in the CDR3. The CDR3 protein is CASSSGQGMTEAFF. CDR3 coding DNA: TGCGCCAGCAGCTCCGGACAGGGGATGACTGAAGCTTTCTTT.

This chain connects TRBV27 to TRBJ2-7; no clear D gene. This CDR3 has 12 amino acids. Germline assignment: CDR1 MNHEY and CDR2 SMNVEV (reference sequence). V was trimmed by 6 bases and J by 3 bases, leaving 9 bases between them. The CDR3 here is CASSSNSYEQYF. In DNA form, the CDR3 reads TGTGCCAGCAGCTCGAACAGCTACGAGCAGTACTTC.

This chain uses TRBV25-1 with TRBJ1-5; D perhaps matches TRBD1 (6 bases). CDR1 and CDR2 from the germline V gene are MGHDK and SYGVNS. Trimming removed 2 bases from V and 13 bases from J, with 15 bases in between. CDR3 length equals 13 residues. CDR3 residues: CASSEPPGHPQHF. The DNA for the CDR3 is TGTGCCAGCAGTGAACCGCCGGGACACCCTCAGCATTTT.

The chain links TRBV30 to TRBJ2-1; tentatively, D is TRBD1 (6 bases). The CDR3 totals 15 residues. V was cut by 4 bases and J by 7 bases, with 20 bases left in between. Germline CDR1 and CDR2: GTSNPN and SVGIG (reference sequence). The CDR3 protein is CAWTRAGTLGNEQFF. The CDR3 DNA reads TGTGCCTGGACCCGTGCCGGGACACTGGGTAATGAGCAGTTCTTC.

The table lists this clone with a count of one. CDR3 sequence: CASSALGGTTNEKLFF. Here the CDR3 DNA reads TGTGCCAGCAGCGCCCTGGGGGGAACAACTAATGAAAAACTGTTTTTT. The rearrangement joins TRBV9 to TRBJ1-4, with D perhaps TRBD1 (5 bases). Per germline, CDR1 SGDLS and CDR2 YYNGEE. With 3 bases removed from V and 0 bases from J, the gap between germline ends came to 12 bases. This CDR3 is 16 amino acids long.

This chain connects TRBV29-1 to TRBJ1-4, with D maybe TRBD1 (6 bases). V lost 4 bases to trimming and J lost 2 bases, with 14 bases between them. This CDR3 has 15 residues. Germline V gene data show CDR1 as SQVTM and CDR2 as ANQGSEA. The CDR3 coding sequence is TGCAGCGTTGGTATGAAGGGGGGCACTAATGAAAAACTGTTTTTT. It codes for CSVGMKGGTNEKLFF.

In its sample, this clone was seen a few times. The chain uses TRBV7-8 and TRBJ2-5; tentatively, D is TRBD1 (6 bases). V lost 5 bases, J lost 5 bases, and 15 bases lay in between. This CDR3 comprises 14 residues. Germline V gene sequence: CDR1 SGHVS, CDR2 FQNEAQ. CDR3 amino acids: CASSTRDRSETQYF. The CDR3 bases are TGTGCCAGCAGCACCCGAGACAGGTCGGAGACCCAGTACTTC.

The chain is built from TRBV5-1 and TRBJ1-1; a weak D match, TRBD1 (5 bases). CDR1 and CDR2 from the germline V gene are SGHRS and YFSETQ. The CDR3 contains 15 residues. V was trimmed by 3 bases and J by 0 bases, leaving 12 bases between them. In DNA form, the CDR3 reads TGCGCCAGCAGCTCGGGGGGGTCTATGAACACTGAAGCTTTCTTT. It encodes CASSSGGSMNTEAFF.

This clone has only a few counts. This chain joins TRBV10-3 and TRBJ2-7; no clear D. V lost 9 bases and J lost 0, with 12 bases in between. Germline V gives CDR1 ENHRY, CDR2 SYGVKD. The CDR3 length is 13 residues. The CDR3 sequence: CAISLTDSYEQYF. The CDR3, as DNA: TGTGCCATTTCCCTGACGGACTCCTACGAGCAGTACTTC.

This CDR3 is CASSGGGNQPQHF. CDR3 nucleotide sequence: TGTGCCAGCAGCGGGGGGGGCAATCAGCCCCAGCATTTT. The chain recombines TRBV5-4 with TRBJ1-5; D may be TRBD1 (5 bases). The CDR3 loop spans 13 amino acids. Trimming removed 4 bases from V and 2 bases from J, with 7 bases in between. Germline V gene data show CDR1 as SGHNT and CDR2 as YYREEE (reference sequence).